The 3 T cell receptor beta chains below all came from one sample that was sequenced in a study of technical replicates of blood from a handful of donors. The protocol was immunoSEQ multiplex PCR, while the TCRdb copy is restricted to in-frame clones and leaves out a portion. The sample has 65,000 to 90,000 clones; 85% to 95% are singletons. The sequenced sample was T cells isolated from PBMCs. The source of these receptors is a human donor in good health.

V gene TRBV5-4 combines with J gene TRBJ2-1, with D perhaps TRBD1 (5 bases). Germline assignment: CDR1 SGHNT and CDR2 YYREEE (reference sequence). The CDR3 totals 13 residues. V lost 2 bases and J lost 8, with 11 bases in between. This CDR3 is CASSLIGEHEQFF. The DNA for the CDR3 is TGTGCCAGCAGCTTAATAGGGGAACATGAGCAGTTCTTC. Variable domain in full (rest from reference TRBV5-4 and TRBJ2-1): ETGVTQSPTHLIKTRGQQVTLRCSSQSGHNTVSWYQQALGQGPQFIFQYYREEENGRGNFPPRFSGLQFPNYSSELNVNALELDDSALYLCASSLIGEHEQFFGPGTRLTVL.

The chain links TRBV6-5 to TRBJ2-2; 9 bases match TRBD1. This CDR3 comprises 15 residues. The junction had 5 bases not matched to a gene; V was cut back by 5 bases and J by 4 bases. Germline CDR1 and CDR2: MNHEY and SVGAGI. The CDR3 sequence is CASSKQGASTGELFF. The CDR3 coding sequence is TGTGCCAGCAGTAAACAGGGGGCCAGCACCGGGGAGCTGTTTTTT.

The rearrangement joins TRBV12-1 to TRBJ2-1; the table calls TRBD2, which could not be checked here. TRBV12-1 is a recognized pseudogene. The CDR3 is 20 amino acids. CDR3 DNA: TGTGCCAGCAGCTCCCCAGGTGGGCAGCTAGCGGGAGGTGGGGTATTGGAGCAGTTCTTC. Translated, it gives CASSSPGGQLAGGGVLEQFF.